Sequencing of this T cell receptor beta chain was carried out in a study of blood T cells in healthy people across ages. Study-wide results and limits: Whereas aged donors had fewer naive CD4+ cells, long-lived donors had more of them and higher diversity.

Sample-barcoded 5' priming and a J-beta primer mix drove a second PCR of roughly 6 to 12 cycles. TCRdb redid the calling of the 5' RACE reads with MiXCR, one entry per CDR3 protein. The sample contains about a million distinct CDR3 sequences, roughly 50% of which appear only once. About this clonotype: Its target is unknown.

Between the trimmed V and J ends, which lost 5 bases and 5 bases, there was a span of 16 bases. Germline V lookup: CDR1 SEHNR, CDR2 FQNEAQ (reference sequence). This CDR3 contains 14 residues. The clonotype comes from a woman aged 60-70 years in good health. This chain connects TRBV7-9 to TRBJ2-7, with D perhaps matching TRBD1 or TRBD2 (5 bases each). Sequenced: blood. The CDR3 DNA follows: TGTGCCAGCAGCCATCAGGGACCGGTCCACGAGCAGTACTTC. This sequence encodes CASSHQGPVHEQYF.